Each of the 17 T cell receptor beta chains below was sequenced from the same sample in a study of cytomegalovirus exposure and HLA in healthy donors (dated by TCRdb to the late 2010s). The library relied on the immunoSEQ multiplex PCR assay. For the multiplex PCR, a mixture combining 60 forward primers for TCR Vbeta segments and 13 reverse primers for TCR Jbeta segments was used. TCRdb holds this immuneACCESS table with in-frame rearrangements only. Some clones are missing; in checked studies, unresolved V genes explain under half, and the rest has no known cause. The sample table records approximately 75,000 clones. The biggest ten clones account for approximately 5.4% of the sample. Sequencing used PBMCs. The receptors here all came from a man aged 40-49 years in good health and CMV-seronegative.

The V gene is TRBV11-3, the J gene TRBJ2-7; 7 bases match TRBD1. After removal of 3 bases from V and 5 bases from J, the junction contained 7 bases not matched to a gene. CDR1 is SGHNT, CDR2 YENEEA, per germline. The CDR3 consists of 14 residues. The CDR3 reads CASSFNRGFDEQYF. In DNA form, the CDR3 reads TGTGCCAGCAGCTTTAACAGGGGCTTCGACGAGCAGTACTTC. The complete variable domain, with remaining parts taken from reference TRBV11-3 and TRBJ2-7, reads EAGVVQSPRYKIIEKKQPVAFWCNPISGHNTLYWYLQNLGQGPELLIRYENEEAVDDSQLPKDRFSAERLKGVDSTLKIQPAELGDSAVYLCASSFNRGFDEQYFGPGTRLTVT.

This chain joins TRBV12-2 and TRBJ2-7; the D call of TRBD2 is as the table states it, not checked on the DNA. TRBV12-2 counts as a pseudogene. The CDR3 contains 15 residues. The CDR3 DNA reads TGTGCAAGTCGCTTTTCCGGGACTAGCGTCGACGAGCAGTACTTC. Its protein product is CASRFSGTSVDEQYF.

The chain employs TRBV10-3 and TRBJ2-3, with 9 bases that match TRBD1. This CDR3 has 15 amino acids. Germline lookup yields CDR1 ENHRY and CDR2 SYGVKD. With 7 bases clipped from V and 4 bases from J, the junction kept 9 bases outside the gene matches. This chain's CDR3 is CAITDDRGYADTQYF. The DNA for the CDR3 is TGTGCCATCACCGACGACAGGGGGTATGCAGATACGCAGTATTTT.

Written as DNA, the CDR3 is TGTGCCAGCAGCGAACTAGCGACTGCCTCCTACGAGCAGTACTTC. It encodes CASSELATASYEQYF. The chain has TRBV7-2 and TRBJ2-7, with 7 bases aligning to TRBD2. The length of the CDR3 is 15 residues. The V gene end was trimmed by 5 bases and the J gene end by 0 bases; junction bases not matched to a gene: 7. Germline assignment: CDR1 SGHTA and CDR2 FQGNSA.

The V call is TRBV5-4, the J call TRBJ1-1; 9 bases align to TRBD1. With V trimmed by 3 bases and J by 3 bases, 6 bases remained unmatched. The length of the CDR3 is 15 residues. Germline loops: CDR1 SGHNT, CDR2 YYREEE (reference sequence). The CDR3 nucleotides read TGTGCCAGCAGCTCAGGACAGGGGTGGGACACTGAAGCTTTCTTT. Protein: CASSSGQGWDTEAFF. The full variable domain, with the rest looked up from reference TRBV5-4 and TRBJ1-1, is ETGVTQSPTHLIKTRGQQVTLRCSSQSGHNTVSWYQQALGQGPQFIFQYYREEENGRGNFPPRFSGLQFPNYSSELNVNALELDDSALYLCASSSGQGWDTEAFFGQGTRLTVV.

The gene calls are TRBV27 and TRBJ2-7, with 9 bases aligning to TRBD2. The CDR3 has 15 residues. The germline V gene encodes CDR1 MNHEY and CDR2 SMNVEV (reference sequence). The ends lost 5 bases at V and 0 bases at J; junction bases unmatched: 5. CDR3: CASSPWTSASYEQYF. The DNA of the CDR3 is TGTGCCAGCAGTCCCTGGACTAGCGCCTCCTACGAGCAGTACTTC.

The chain has TRBV5-1 and TRBJ2-5, with 7 positions matching TRBD1. Germline assignment: CDR1 SGHRS and CDR2 YFSETQ. Trimming removed 4 bases from V and 2 bases from J; junction bases left unmatched: 8. This CDR3 is 15 amino acids long. CDR3 coding DNA: TGCGCCAGCAGCCGGTGGACAGGAAGGCAAGAGACCCAGTACTTC. Translation: CASSRWTGRQETQYF.

The chain has TRBV7-2 and TRBJ2-1, with TRBD2 identical over 7 bases. J lost 6 bases, V lost 8 bases, and 10 bases had no gene match. Germline V gives CDR1 SGHTA, CDR2 FQGNSA. CDR3 size: 14 residues. The CDR3 reads CASRPGGSGNEQFF. The CDR3 coding sequence is TGTGCCAGCCGCCCTGGCGGGAGTGGCAATGAGCAGTTCTTC.

As DNA, the CDR3 is TGTGCCAGCAGCCGCGGACAGGGGGCACGTTATGGCTACACCTTC. Translating it yields CASSRGQGARYGYTF. The rearrangement joins TRBV7-9 to TRBJ1-2, with 11 nucleotides matching TRBD1. V trimming: 5 bases; J trimming: 5 bases; junction bases outside the gene matches: 7. CDR1 and CDR2 from the germline V gene are SEHNR and FQNEAQ (reference sequence). The CDR3 contains 15 residues. Full variable domain (missing parts from reference TRBV7-9 and TRBJ1-2): DTGVSQNPRHKITKRGQNVTFRCDPISEHNRLYWYRQTLGQGPEFLTYFQNEAQLEKSRLLSDRFSAERPKGSFSTLEIQRTEQGDSAMYLCASSRGQGARYGYTFGSGTRLTVV.

The chain employs TRBV9 and TRBJ2-1, with 7 bases identical to TRBD2. V lost 3 bases and J lost 2; bases outside the gene matches: 5. The CDR3 spans 15 residues. Germline CDR1 reads SGDLS; CDR2 reads YYNGEE. The CDR3 DNA sequence: TGTGCCAGCAGCGGAAGCGGGACTGCCTACAATGAGCAGTTCTTC. Its translation is CASSGSGTAYNEQFF.

V and J are TRBV19 and TRBJ1-5; D might be TRBD1 (5 bases). Germline V gives CDR1 LNHDA, CDR2 SQIVND (reference sequence). The ends were cut back, 1 base at V and 4 bases at J, with 8 bases in the middle. The CDR3 covers 14 residues. CDR3 loop: CASSIATDNQPQHF. CDR3 coding DNA: TGTGCCAGTAGTATAGCGACAGATAATCAGCCCCAGCATTTT.

The chain recombines TRBV6-5 with TRBJ1-4; 8 nucleotides agree with TRBD1. V trimming: 4 bases; J trimming: 5 bases; junction bases outside the gene matches: 6. The CDR3 spans 15 residues. Germline V gene data show CDR1 as MNHEY and CDR2 as SVGAGI. Here the CDR3 reads CASSSRTGQNEKLFF. For the CDR3, the DNA is TGTGCCAGCAGTTCAAGGACAGGGCAAAATGAAAAACTGTTTTTT.

The genes are TRBV27 and TRBJ1-5; D perhaps matches TRBD1 (6 bases). The CDR3 sequence is 15 residues long. CDR1 is MNHEY and CDR2 is SMNVEV in the germline V gene (reference sequence). Between the trimmed V and J ends, which lost 3 bases and 7 bases, there was a span of 16 bases. CDR3 residues: CASSFAGAVGQPQHF. CDR3 bases: TGTGCCAGCAGTTTCGCAGGGGCGGTAGGACAGCCCCAGCATTTT.

V usage is TRBV18 and J usage is TRBJ2-7, with D possibly TRBD1 on 6 matching bases. There are 19 residues in the CDR3. V lost 2 bases and J lost 5, with 28 bases in between. CDR1 KGHSH and CDR2 LQKENI come from the germline V gene. The CDR3 nucleotides are TGTGCCAGCTCACCAGTTTATATGACGGTATGGGGGCAGAGGGACGAGCAGTACTTC. Residues: CASSPVYMTVWGQRDEQYF.

V usage is TRBV27 and J usage is TRBJ1-4; D is perhaps TRBD1 (6 bases). Germline loops: CDR1 MNHEY, CDR2 SMNVEV (reference sequence). V dropped 5 bases and J dropped 8 bases, with 12 bases sitting between them. This CDR3 comprises 13 residues. The DNA of the CDR3 is TGTGCCAGCAGTCGAAAACAGGGAGAAAAACTGTTTTTT. This translates into CASSRKQGEKLFF. Full variable domain (rest looked up from reference TRBV27 and TRBJ1-4): EAQVTQNPRYLITVTGKKLTVTCSQNMNHEYMSWYRQDPGLGLRQIYYSMNVEVTDKGDVPEGYKVSRKEKRNFPLILESPSPNQTSLYFCASSRKQGEKLFFGSGTQLSVL.

The J gene is TRBJ2-7, the V gene TRBV7-2; tentative D call: TRBD2 (6 bases). V was trimmed by 6 bases and J by 4 bases, leaving 19 bases between them. Germline V gene lookup returns CDR1 SGHTA and CDR2 FQGNSA. The CDR3 runs to 15 residues. The CDR3 bases are TGTGCCAGCAGAAACATCATCGGAGGGGTGTACGAGCAGTACTTC. Translated, it gives CASRNIIGGVYEQYF.

DNA of the CDR3: TGCGCCAGCAGCCAAATCAGGGCGGACTATGGCTACACCTTC. Amino acids: CASSQIRADYGYTF. V gene TRBV5-1 combines with J gene TRBJ1-2, with D maybe TRBD1 (5 bases). V was pared by 4 bases and J by 3 bases, with 13 bases between. The germline V gene encodes CDR1 SGHRS and CDR2 YFSETQ. CDR3 size: 14 residues. Variable domain in full (rest from reference TRBV5-1 and TRBJ1-2): KAGVTQTPRYLIKTRGQQVTLSCSPISGHRSVSWYQQTPGQGLQFLFEYFSETQRNKGNFPGRFSGRQFSNSRSEMNVSTLELGDSALYLCASSQIRADYGYTFGSGTRLTVV.